These 23 T cell receptor beta chains came from one sample sequenced in a study of radiotherapy plus CTLA-4 blockade in lung cancer. Some clones are missing from TCRdb's copy, which holds only in-frame ones; the method was immunoSEQ multiplex PCR. Among approximately 47,000 clones, around 63% were seen once, and the ten largest hold around 18%. Sample: peripheral blood, taken from a patient treated with radiotherapy plus ipilimumab. These receptors were obtained from a human donor with non-small cell lung cancer who had a partial response to radiotherapy plus ipilimumab.

This clone is categorized as medium-sized. The chain is built from TRBV6-6 and TRBJ1-2; 11 nucleotides match TRBD1. Looked up from germline, CDR1 is MNHNY and CDR2 is SVGAGI (reference sequence). The CDR3 loop spans 13 amino acids. V trimming: 6 bases; J trimming: 8 bases; junction bases outside the gene matches: 5. The CDR3 bases are TGTGCCAGCAGGCATGGACAGGGGGCCGGCTACACCTTC. Protein product: CASRHGQGAGYTF.

The chain uses TRBV29-1 and TRBJ2-7; the match to TRBD1 covers 7 bases. CDR3 length equals 15 residues. Germline-derived CDR1 and CDR2 are SQVTM and ANQGSEA. V was pared by 1 base and J by 2 bases, with 8 bases of the junction left unmatched. The CDR3 DNA reads as TGCAGCGTTGAAGGAGGGGACAGAGGGGCCTACGAGCAGTACTTC. It translates to CSVEGGDRGAYEQYF.

The chain employs TRBV5-1 and TRBJ2-7, with 9 bases matching TRBD1. CDR3 length equals 14 residues. Germline CDR1 SGHRS, CDR2 YFSETQ. The junction had 7 bases not matched to a gene; V was cut back by 2 bases and J by 7 bases. CDR3 region: CASSFRDRVEEQYF. CDR3 nucleotides: TGCGCCAGCAGCTTTCGGGACAGGGTTGAGGAGCAGTACTTC.

This chain connects TRBV18 to TRBJ2-1; 9 positions match TRBD1. Germline V CDR1 and CDR2: KGHSH, LQKENI. After removal of 3 bases from V and 7 bases from J, the junction contained 4 bases not matched to a gene. This CDR3 is 14 amino acids long. In DNA, the CDR3 is TGTGCCAGCTCACCGGGACAGGGTGGGAATGAGCAGTTCTTC. Protein: CASSPGQGGNEQFF. The variable domain in full, completed from reference TRBV18 and TRBJ2-1, reads NAGVMQNPRHLVRRRGQEARLRCSPMKGHSHVYWYRQLPEEGLKFMVYLQKENIIDESGMPKERFSAEFPKEGPSILRIQQVVRGDSAAYFCASSPGQGGNEQFFGPGTRLTVL.

The CDR3 loop reads CASSPRSYEQFF. The CDR3 coding sequence is TGTGCCAGCAGCCCCCGGAGTTATGAGCAGTTCTTC. The genes are TRBV9 and TRBJ2-1; D unclear. V dropped 4 bases and J dropped 8 bases, with 10 bases sitting between them. Germline-derived CDR1 and CDR2 are SGDLS and YYNGEE. The CDR3 sequence is 12 residues long. The variable domain in full, with the rest retrieved from reference TRBV9 and TRBJ2-1, is DSGVTQTPKHLITATGQRVTLRCSPRSGDLSVYWYQQSLDQGLQFLIQYYNGEERAKGNILERFSAQQFPDLHSELNLSSLELGDSALYFCASSPRSYEQFFGPGTRLTVL.

In its sample, this clone was seen many times. CDR3 DNA sequence: TGTGCCAGCAGCCCTCGGGGGACCGAAATCACCGGGGAGCTGTTTTTT. Translation gives CASSPRGTEITGELFF. The chain employs TRBV7-9 and TRBJ2-2; D perhaps matches TRBD2 (6 bases). With 5 bases removed from V and 4 bases from J, the gap between germline ends came to 17 bases. CDR3 length equals 16 residues. The germline CDR1 and CDR2 sequences are SEHNR and FQNEAQ (reference sequence).

The J gene is TRBJ1-3, the V gene TRBV6-5; D is ambiguous. The V gene lost 5 bases and the J gene lost 0 bases, with 8 bases spanning the gap. Looked up from germline, CDR1 is MNHEY and CDR2 is SVGAGI. This CDR3 has 14 amino acids. The CDR3 region is CASSEMISGNTIYF. The CDR3 DNA follows: TGTGCCAGCAGTGAGATGATCTCTGGAAACACCATATATTTT.

The CDR3, as DNA: TGTGCCTTCGTCACCCTTAGCGGTATCTACGAGCAGTACTTC. It is translated as CAFVTLSGIYEQYF. The chain combines TRBV30 with TRBJ2-7, with D perhaps TRBD2 (6 bases). The CDR3 covers 14 residues. V dropped 7 bases and J dropped 3 bases, with 19 bases sitting between them. From germline, CDR1 is GTSNPN and CDR2 SVGIG (reference sequence).

The chain has TRBV7-2 and TRBJ2-1; 7 nucleotides line up with TRBD2. This CDR3 is 14 amino acids long. Trimming cost V 5 bases and J 8 bases; bases outside gene matches: 9. CDR1 and CDR2 from the germline V gene are SGHTA and FQGNSA. In DNA form, the CDR3 reads TGTGCCAGCAGCCAGCGGGAAGGGGTTTATGAGCAGTTCTTC. Amino acid sequence: CASSQREGVYEQFF.

This clone has only a few counts. This chain links TRBV9 with TRBJ2-3; TRBD1 agrees at 8 bases. There are 15 residues in the CDR3. After removal of 3 bases from V and 3 bases from J, the junction contained 6 bases not matched to a gene. Per the germline V gene, CDR1 is SGDLS and CDR2 is YYNGEE. As DNA, the CDR3 is TGTGCCAGCAGCGGTCGACAGGGGAGGACAGATACGCAGTATTTT. Protein sequence: CASSGRQGRTDTQYF.

This clone has at least ten counts. The chain links TRBV10-1 to TRBJ1-1; TRBD1 is a possible D gene (6 bases). CDR1 and CDR2 (germline): WNHNN, SYGVQD (reference sequence). This CDR3 spans 13 amino acids. V lost 3 bases to trimming and J lost 5 bases, with 10 bases between them. The DNA of the CDR3 is TGCGCCAGCAGTGACTTCCAGGGGACTGAAGCTTTCTTT. Translating gives CASSDFQGTEAFF.

The chain employs TRBV19 and TRBJ1-4, with D perhaps TRBD1 (6 bases). V gave up 5 bases and J gave up 5 bases, with 18 bases separating them. Germline V gene data show CDR1 as LNHDA and CDR2 as SQIVND (reference sequence). CDR3 length equals 16 residues. As DNA, the CDR3 is TGTGCCAGTAGTGTAACCCCAGGGGCGTCGAATGAAAAACTGTTTTTT. This translates into CASSVTPGASNEKLFF.

The chain joins TRBV7-9 to TRBJ1-1; maybe TRBD1 (6 bases). Germline V gene sequence: CDR1 SEHNR, CDR2 FQNEAQ (reference sequence). CDR3 length: 14 residues. V dropped 5 bases and J dropped 8 bases, with 18 bases sitting between them. The CDR3 nucleotides are TGTGCCAGCAGCCATACAGGGCCCGAACGGGAAGCTTTCTTT. This gives the protein CASSHTGPEREAFF.

In its sample, this clone was seen a few times. This chain joins TRBV6-5 and TRBJ2-3; 14 bases map to TRBD2. This CDR3 has 13 residues. V was clipped by 6 bases and J by 11 bases; unmatched bases: 4. Germline loops: CDR1 MNHEY, CDR2 SVGAGI. The CDR3: CASSVGTSGGQYF. The CDR3 region has the DNA TGTGCCAGCAGCGTAGGGACTAGCGGGGGGCAGTATTTT.

The chain carries TRBV9 and TRBJ2-2, with a weak D call TRBD2 (6 bases). This CDR3 contains 12 residues. Germline V gene lookup returns CDR1 SGDLS and CDR2 YYNGEE. The ends were cut back, 3 bases at V and 13 bases at J, with 13 bases in the middle. The CDR3 DNA is TGTGCCAGCAGCGGGGGAGGTATAGGGCTGTTTTTT. Translating it yields CASSGGGIGLFF.

This clone was detected only a few times. The chain employs TRBV10-3 and TRBJ2-5, with 8 bases lining up with TRBD1. J lost 2 bases, V lost 6 bases, and 11 bases had no gene match. CDR1 is ENHRY, CDR2 SYGVKD, per germline. The CDR3 is 16 residues long. The DNA of the CDR3 is TGTGCCATCAGCCAAGGTGTAAGGACAGGGCAAGAGACCCAGTACTTC. Protein product: CAISQGVRTGQETQYF.

The chain employs TRBV27 and TRBJ1-2, with 8 bases lining up with TRBD1. This CDR3 has 12 residues. Germline CDR1 is MNHEY and CDR2 is SMNVEV (reference sequence). J was trimmed by 5 bases and V by 6 bases; bases with no gene match: 2. The CDR3 here is CASSRTGYGYTF. The CDR3 DNA sequence: TGTGCCAGCAGCCGGACAGGGTATGGCTACACCTTC.

V is TRBV7-8 and J is TRBJ2-1, with D possibly matching TRBD2 (5 bases). Trimming removed 3 bases from V and 9 bases from J, with 9 bases in between. Germline CDR1 SGHVS, CDR2 FQNEAQ. The CDR3 runs 12 residues. The CDR3 region has the DNA TGTGCCAGCAGCTTCGGGAAATTTGAGCAGTTCTTC. Translated, it gives CASSFGKFEQFF.

The V and J genes are TRBV5-5 and TRBJ2-5, with 7 bases matching TRBD1. In germline, CDR1 is SGHKS, CDR2 YYEKEE (reference sequence). V lost 2 bases, J lost 2 bases, and 0 bases stayed unmatched. The CDR3 runs to 13 residues. The CDR3 DNA sequence: TGTGCCAGCAGCTTACAGGGGCAAGAGACCCAGTACTTC. Its protein product is CASSLQGQETQYF.

The chain recombines TRBV15 with TRBJ2-7; 9 bases agree with TRBD2. V lost 0 bases, J lost 4 bases, and 10 bases stayed unmatched. The CDR3 has 17 amino acids. Germline CDR1 reads LNHNV; CDR2 reads YYDKDF (reference sequence). This chain's CDR3 is CATSRDLGSGRSYEQYF. The CDR3 nucleotides are TGTGCCACCAGCAGAGATCTTGGGAGCGGGAGGAGTTACGAGCAGTACTTC.

As DNA, the CDR3 is TGTGCCTGGGCAGGGGGGACACGCCAGTATACGCAGTATTTT. This sequence encodes CAWAGGTRQYTQYF. The V call is TRBV30, the J call TRBJ2-3, with a tentative D call TRBD1 (7 bases). CDR1 GTSNPN and CDR2 SVGIG come from the germline V gene (reference sequence). The CDR3 totals 14 residues. With 5 bases removed from V and 7 bases from J, the gap between germline ends came to 19 bases.

The chain combines TRBV19 with TRBJ2-2; TRBD1 aligns across 7 bases. The germline V gene encodes CDR1 LNHDA and CDR2 SQIVND (reference sequence). CDR3 length equals 14 residues. Trimming cost V 10 bases and J 6 bases; bases outside gene matches: 11. The CDR3 reads CATRTGDISGELFF. In DNA form, the CDR3 reads TGTGCCACCAGGACAGGAGACATCTCCGGGGAGCTGTTTTTT.

The rearrangement links TRBV28 to TRBJ1-1, with TRBD1 matching over 7 bases. The V segment lost 10 bases and the J segment 1 base; nucleotides outside the gene matches: 3. CDR1 and CDR2 from the germline V gene are MDHEN and SYDVKM. This CDR3 spans 12 amino acids. The CDR3 sequence: CAIWTGNTEAFF. In DNA form, the CDR3 reads TGTGCCATCTGGACAGGGAACACTGAAGCTTTCTTT.